This TCR beta chain was retrieved from a study of cytomegalovirus exposure and HLA in healthy donors. Study details: Earlier work reported 100 million to 130 million unique TCR beta sequences from about 170 million T cells. Study outcomes and limitations: About 87% or about 30% of the time was how often most TCR beta V segments were productive, according to an earlier analysis. The study had only CMV serostatus as immune exposure information. It was reportedly the case that the classifier diagnosed cytomegalovirus status with high specificity and sensitivity.

As regards this clone: No antigen is known for it.

Germline V lookup: CDR1 MGHRA, CDR2 YSYEKL. Trimming cost V 1 base and J 0 bases; bases outside gene matches: 3. There are 15 residues in the CDR3. Primers for the PCR totalled 60 Vbeta and 13 Jbeta. Sequencing used immunoSEQ multiplex PCR; TCRdb keeps in-frame clones, though not all of them. This table has 120,000 to 150,000 clones, roughly 85% appearing once. The source material was PBMCs. This TCR came from a male donor in good health and CMV-seronegative. The chain is built from TRBV4-1 and TRBJ2-7; 7 positions match TRBD2. CDR3 sequence: CASSQVLADSYEQYF. The CDR3 coding sequence is TGCGCCAGCAGCCAAGTTCTAGCGGACTCCTACGAGCAGTACTTC.